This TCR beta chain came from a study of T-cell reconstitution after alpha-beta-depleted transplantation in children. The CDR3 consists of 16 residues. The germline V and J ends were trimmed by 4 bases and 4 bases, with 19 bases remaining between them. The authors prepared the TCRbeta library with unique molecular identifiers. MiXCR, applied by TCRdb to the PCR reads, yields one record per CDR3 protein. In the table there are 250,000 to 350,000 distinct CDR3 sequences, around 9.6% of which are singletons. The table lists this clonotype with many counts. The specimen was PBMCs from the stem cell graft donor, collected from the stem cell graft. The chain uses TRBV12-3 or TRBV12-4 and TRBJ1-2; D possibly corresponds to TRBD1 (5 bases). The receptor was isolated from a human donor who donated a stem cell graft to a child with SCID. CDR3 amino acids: CASSSTATFDSYGYTF. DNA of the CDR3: TGTGCCAGCAGTTCCACCGCAACCTTCGACAGCTATGGCTACACCTTC.